This T cell receptor (beta chain) was identified during a study of OX40 agonist ivuxolimab in advanced cancers. Study details: From roughly 20 to 85 years was the age range, with a mean of around 60 years, and over 70% were male.

TCRdb's copy holds only in-frame clones and misses some; the assay was immunoSEQ multiplex PCR. The sample lists 60,000 to 65,000 clones, about 89% seen once, with approximately 5.2% in the top ten. Germline CDR1 reads SGHRS; CDR2 reads YFSETQ. V was clipped by 2 bases and J by 5 bases; unmatched bases: 5. The CDR3 loop spans 16 amino acids. The TCR sequence derives from an adult with an advanced solid tumor such as melanoma, head and neck, liver or kidney cancer. This chain joins TRBV5-1 and TRBJ2-7; 15 nucleotides line up with TRBD2. Sample: CD4+ or CD8+ T cells sorted from blood, taken in a trial of the OX40 agonist ivuxolimab. The CDR3 loop reads CASSLGLAGGPDEQYF. CDR3 nucleotide sequence: TGCGCCAGCAGCTTAGGACTAGCGGGAGGGCCCGACGAGCAGTACTTC.